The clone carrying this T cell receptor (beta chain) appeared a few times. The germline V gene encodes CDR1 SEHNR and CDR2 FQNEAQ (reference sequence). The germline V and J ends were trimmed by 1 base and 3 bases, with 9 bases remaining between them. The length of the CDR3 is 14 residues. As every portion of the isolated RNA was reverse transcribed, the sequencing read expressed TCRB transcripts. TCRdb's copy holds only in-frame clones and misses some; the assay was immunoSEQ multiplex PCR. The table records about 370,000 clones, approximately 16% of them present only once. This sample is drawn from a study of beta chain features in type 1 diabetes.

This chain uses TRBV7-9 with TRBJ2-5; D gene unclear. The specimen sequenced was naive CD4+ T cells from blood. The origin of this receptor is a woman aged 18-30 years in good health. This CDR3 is CASSLERGEETQYF. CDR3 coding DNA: TGTGCCAGCAGCTTAGAACGAGGAGAAGAGACCCAGTACTTC. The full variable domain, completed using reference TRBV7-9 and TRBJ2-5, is DTGVSQNPRHKITKRGQNVTFRCDPISEHNRLYWYRQTLGQGPEFLTYFQNEAQLEKSRLLSDRFSAERPKGSFSTLEIQRTEQGDSAMYLCASSLERGEETQYFGPGTRLLVL.